The T cell receptor (beta chain) under discussion was sequenced for a study of identical twins. Study-wide results and caveats: Within monozygotic twins, out-of-frame TCR alpha sharing was underestimated by the models. The study reached conclusions through statistical analysis that was cross-sectional, not following the same donors. Out-of-frame alpha sequences shared between twins exhibited an excess of low generation probability. Beta out-of-frame twin sharing showed a weaker excess.

Notes on this clonotype: The antigen remains undetermined.

V lost 6 bases, J lost 5 bases, and 22 bases lay in between. The CDR3 extends over 16 amino acids. CDR1 is ENHRY and CDR2 is SYGVKD in the germline V gene. TCRdb independently ran MiXCR on the 5' RACE reads; one entry per CDR3 protein. The sample has hundreds of thousands of distinct CDR3 sequences, over 8.5% seen once. The sample was also reused in another study, on yellow fever vaccine responses in identical twins.

This clonotype was sampled from a woman aged 18-29 years in good health. Sequenced input: PBMCs. The chain has TRBV10-3 and TRBJ2-5; possibly TRBD2 for D (7 bases). CDR3 residues: CAIRERDPGGAETQYF. CDR3 DNA: TGTGCCATCAGGGAGAGAGACCCGGGGGGCGCGGAGACCCAGTACTTC.